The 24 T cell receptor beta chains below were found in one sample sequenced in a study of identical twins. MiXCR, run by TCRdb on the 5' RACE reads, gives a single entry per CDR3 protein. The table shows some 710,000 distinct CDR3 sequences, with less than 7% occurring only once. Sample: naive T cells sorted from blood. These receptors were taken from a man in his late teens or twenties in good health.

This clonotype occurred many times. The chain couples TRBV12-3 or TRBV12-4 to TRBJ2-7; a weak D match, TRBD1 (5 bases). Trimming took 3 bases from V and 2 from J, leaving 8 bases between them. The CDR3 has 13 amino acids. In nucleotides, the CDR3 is TGTGCCAGCAGTTTCTCAGGGACCTACGAGCAGTACGTC. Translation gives CASSFSGTYEQYV.

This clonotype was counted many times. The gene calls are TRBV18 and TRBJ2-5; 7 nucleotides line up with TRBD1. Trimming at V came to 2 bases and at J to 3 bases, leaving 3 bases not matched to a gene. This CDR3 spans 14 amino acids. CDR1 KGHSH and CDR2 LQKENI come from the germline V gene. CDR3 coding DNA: TGTGCCAGCTCACCATTAGGGGGCGAAGAGACCCAGTACTTC. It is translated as CASSPLGGEETQYF.

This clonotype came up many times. CDR3 bases: TGCGCCAGCAGTGAATATAAAAGCAACTACTACGAGCAGTACGTC. Translated, it gives CASSEYKSNYYEQYV. This chain links TRBV10-2 with TRBJ2-7; D gene uncertain. Germline loops: CDR1 WSHSY, CDR2 SAAADI. There are 15 residues in the CDR3. The V gene lost 3 bases and the J gene lost 3 bases, with 15 bases spanning the gap.

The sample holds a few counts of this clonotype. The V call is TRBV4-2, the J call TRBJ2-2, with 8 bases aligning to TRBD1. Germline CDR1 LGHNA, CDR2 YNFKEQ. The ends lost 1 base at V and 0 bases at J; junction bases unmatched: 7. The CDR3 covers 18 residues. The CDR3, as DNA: TGTGCCAGCAGCCAAGTCGGGCAGGGGGCCTCGAACACCGGGGAGCTGTTTTTT. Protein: CASSQVGQGASNTGELFF.

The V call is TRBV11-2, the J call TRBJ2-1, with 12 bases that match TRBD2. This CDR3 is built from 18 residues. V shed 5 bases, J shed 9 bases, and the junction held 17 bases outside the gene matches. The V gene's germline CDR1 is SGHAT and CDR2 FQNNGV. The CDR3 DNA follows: TGTGCCAGCAGCCCTACCCCCAGCGCTAGCGGGAGGGCCCCTGAGCAGTTCTTC. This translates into CASSPTPSASGRAPEQFF.

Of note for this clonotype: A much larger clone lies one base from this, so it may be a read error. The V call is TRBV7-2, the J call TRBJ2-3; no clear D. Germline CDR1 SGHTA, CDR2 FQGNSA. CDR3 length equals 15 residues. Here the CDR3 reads CASSLLEVRTDKQYF. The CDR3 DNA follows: TGTGCCAGCAGCTTATTGGAAGTCCGCACAGATAAGCAGTATTTT.

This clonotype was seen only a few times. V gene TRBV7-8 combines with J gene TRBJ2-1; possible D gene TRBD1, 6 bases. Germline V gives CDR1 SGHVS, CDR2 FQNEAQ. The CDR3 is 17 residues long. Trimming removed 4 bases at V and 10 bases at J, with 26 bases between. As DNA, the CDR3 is TGTGCCAGCAGCTCGAAACTCAGGGGTACTAGTTCCCAAGAGCAGTTCTTC. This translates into CASSSKLRGTSSQEQFF. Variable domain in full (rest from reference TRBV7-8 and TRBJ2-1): GAGVSQSPRYKVAKRGQDVALRCDPISGHVSLFWYQQALGQGPEFLTYFQNEAQLDKSGLPSDRFFAERPEGSVSTLKIQRTQQEDSAVYLCASSSKLRGTSSQEQFFGPGTRLTVL.

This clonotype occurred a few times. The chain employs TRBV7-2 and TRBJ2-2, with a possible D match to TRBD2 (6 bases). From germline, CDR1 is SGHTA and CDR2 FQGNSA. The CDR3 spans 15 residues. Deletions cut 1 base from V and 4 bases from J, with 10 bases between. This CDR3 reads CASSLGTIATGELFF. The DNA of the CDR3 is TGTGCCAGCAGCTTAGGGACTATTGCCACCGGGGAGCTGTTTTTT.

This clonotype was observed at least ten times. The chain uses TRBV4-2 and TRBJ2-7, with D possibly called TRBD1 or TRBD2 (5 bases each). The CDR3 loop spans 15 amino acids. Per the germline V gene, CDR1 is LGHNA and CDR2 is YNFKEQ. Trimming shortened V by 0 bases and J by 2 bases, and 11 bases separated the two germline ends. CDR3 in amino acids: CASSQDARGAYEQYF. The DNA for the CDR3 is TGTGCCAGCAGCCAAGATGCCAGAGGGGCCTACGAGCAGTACTTC.

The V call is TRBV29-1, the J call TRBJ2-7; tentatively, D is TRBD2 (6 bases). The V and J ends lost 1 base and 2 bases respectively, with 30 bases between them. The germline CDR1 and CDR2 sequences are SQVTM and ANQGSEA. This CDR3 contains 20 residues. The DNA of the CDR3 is TGCAGCGTTGAAGGAACCAAACCGGGAGTACCCCATAAGTTTCCCTACGAGCAGTACTTC. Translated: CSVEGTKPGVPHKFPYEQYF.

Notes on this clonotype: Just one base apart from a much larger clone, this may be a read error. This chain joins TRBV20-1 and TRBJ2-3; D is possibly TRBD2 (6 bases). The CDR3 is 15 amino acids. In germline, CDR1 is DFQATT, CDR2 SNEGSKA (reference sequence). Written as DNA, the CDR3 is TGCATTGCTAGAGGTATTAGGAGGGGCACAGATACGCAGTATTTT. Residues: CIARGIRRGTDTQYF.

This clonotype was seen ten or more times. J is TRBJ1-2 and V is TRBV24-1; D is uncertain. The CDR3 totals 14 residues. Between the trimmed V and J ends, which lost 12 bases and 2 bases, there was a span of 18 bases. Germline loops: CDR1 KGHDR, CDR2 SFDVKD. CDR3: CAPVDQRENYGYTF. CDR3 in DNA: TGTGCCCCGGTTGACCAGAGGGAGAACTATGGCTACACCTTC.

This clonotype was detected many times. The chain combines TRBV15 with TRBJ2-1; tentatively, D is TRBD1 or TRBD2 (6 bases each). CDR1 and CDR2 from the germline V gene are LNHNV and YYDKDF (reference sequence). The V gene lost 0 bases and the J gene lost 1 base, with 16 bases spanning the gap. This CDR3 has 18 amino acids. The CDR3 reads CATSRDRRDTISYNEQFF. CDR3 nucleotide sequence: TGTGCCACCAGCAGAGATAGGAGGGACACCATATCCTACAATGAGCAGTTCTTC.

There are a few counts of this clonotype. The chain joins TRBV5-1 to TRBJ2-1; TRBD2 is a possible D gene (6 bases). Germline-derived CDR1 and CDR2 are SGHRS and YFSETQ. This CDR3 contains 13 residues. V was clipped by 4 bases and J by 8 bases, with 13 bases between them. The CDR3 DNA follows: TGCGCCAGCAGCATAACCTTAGCGGATGAGCAGTTCTTC. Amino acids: CASSITLADEQFF.

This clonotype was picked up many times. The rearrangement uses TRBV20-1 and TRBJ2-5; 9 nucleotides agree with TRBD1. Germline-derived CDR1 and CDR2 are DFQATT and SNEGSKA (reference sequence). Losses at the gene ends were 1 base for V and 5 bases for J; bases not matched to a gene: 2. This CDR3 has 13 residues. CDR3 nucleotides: TGCAGTGCTAGAGGGACAGGGGATGAGACCCAGTACTTC. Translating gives CSARGTGDETQYF.

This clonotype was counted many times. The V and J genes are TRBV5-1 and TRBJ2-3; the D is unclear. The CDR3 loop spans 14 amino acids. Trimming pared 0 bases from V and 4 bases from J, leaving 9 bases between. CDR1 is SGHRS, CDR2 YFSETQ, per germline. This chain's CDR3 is CASSLEGSSDTQYF. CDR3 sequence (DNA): TGCGCCAGCAGCTTGGAGGGCTCTTCAGATACGCAGTATTTT.

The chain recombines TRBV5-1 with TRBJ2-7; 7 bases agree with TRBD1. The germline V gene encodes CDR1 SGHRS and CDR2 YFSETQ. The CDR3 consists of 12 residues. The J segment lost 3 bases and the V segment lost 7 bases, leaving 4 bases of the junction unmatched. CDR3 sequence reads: CASRGQDYEQYF. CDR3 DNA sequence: TGCGCCAGCCGCGGACAGGACTACGAGCAGTACTTC.

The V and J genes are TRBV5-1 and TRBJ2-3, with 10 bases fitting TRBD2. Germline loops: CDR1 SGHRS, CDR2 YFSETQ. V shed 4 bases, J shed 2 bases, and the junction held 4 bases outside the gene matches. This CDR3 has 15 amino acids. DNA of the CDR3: TGCGCCAGCAGCGTCGGACTAGCGGCCACAGATACGCAGTATTTT. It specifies CASSVGLAATDTQYF.

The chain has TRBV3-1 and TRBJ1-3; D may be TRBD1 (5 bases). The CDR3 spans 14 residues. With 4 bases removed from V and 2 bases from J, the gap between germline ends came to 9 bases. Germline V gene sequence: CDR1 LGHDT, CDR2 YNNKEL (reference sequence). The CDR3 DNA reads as TGTGCCAGCAGCCTGCGAGGGGCTGGAAACACCATATATTTT. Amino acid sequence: CASSLRGAGNTIYF.

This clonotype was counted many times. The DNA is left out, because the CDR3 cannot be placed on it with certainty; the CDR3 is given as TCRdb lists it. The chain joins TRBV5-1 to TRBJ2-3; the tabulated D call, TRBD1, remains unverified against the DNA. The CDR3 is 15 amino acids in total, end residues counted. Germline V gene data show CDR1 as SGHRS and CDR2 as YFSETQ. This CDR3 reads CASSLTFGGLDTQYF.

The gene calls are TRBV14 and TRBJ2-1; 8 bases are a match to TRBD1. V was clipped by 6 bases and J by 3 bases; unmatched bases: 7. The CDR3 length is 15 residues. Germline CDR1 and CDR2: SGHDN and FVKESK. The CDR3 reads CASSFRGQGYNEQFF. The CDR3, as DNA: TGTGCCAGCAGTTTCAGGGGGCAAGGCTACAATGAGCAGTTCTTC.

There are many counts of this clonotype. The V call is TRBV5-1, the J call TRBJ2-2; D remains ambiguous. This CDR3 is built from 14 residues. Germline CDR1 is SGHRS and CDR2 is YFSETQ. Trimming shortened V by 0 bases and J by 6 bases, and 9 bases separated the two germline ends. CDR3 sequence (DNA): TGCGCCAGCAGCTTGGACTACCCGTCCGGGGAGCTGTTTTTT. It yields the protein CASSLDYPSGELFF. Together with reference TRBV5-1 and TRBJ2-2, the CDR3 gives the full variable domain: KAGVTQTPRYLIKTRGQQVTLSCSPISGHRSVSWYQQTPGQGLQFLFEYFSETQRNKGNFPGRFSGRQFSNSRSEMNVSTLELGDSALYLCASSLDYPSGELFFGEGSRLTVL.

CDR3 amino acids: CSARLAGGETQYF. In DNA, the CDR3 is TGCAGTGCTCGACTAGCGGGAGGCGAGACCCAGTACTTC. The chain carries TRBV20-1 and TRBJ2-5, with 13 bases that match TRBD2. The length of the CDR3 is 13 residues. With V trimmed by 5 bases and J by 5 bases, 2 bases remained unmatched. CDR1 and CDR2 from the germline V gene are DFQATT and SNEGSKA (reference sequence).

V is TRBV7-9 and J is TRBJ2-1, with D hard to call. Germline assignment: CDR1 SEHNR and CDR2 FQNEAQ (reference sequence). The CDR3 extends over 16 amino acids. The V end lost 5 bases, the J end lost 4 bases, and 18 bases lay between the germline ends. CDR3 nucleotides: TGTGCCAGCAGCCCTCGGTCGGCAGCTAATTACAATGAGCAGTTCTTC. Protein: CASSPRSAANYNEQFF.